This TCR beta chain is from a study of CD8 T cells in Susac syndrome. RNA in amounts of about 0.45 to 1 ug was reverse transcribed with random hexamers. One entry per CDR3 protein results from TCRdb running MiXCR on the immunoSEQ multiplex PCR reads. Among 130,000 to 150,000 distinct CDR3 sequences listed, roughly 94% were seen once. Germline trimming cut 0 bases from V and 8 bases from J; bases unmatched to any gene: 15. Germline CDR1 is SGHVS and CDR2 is FNYEAQ. The length of the CDR3 is 17 residues. The source material was CD4+ T cells from PBMCs. The sequence was obtained from a human donor in good health. The V gene is TRBV7-6, the J gene TRBJ1-2; 7 nucleotides match TRBD1. This CDR3 reads CASSLALVRGRASGYTF. The CDR3 nucleotides read TGTGCCAGCAGCTTAGCCTTAGTTAGGGGGCGGGCTAGCGGCTACACCTTC.